This T cell receptor beta chain was sequenced for a study of blood T cell repertoires in COVID-19. This CDR3 comprises 14 residues. The trim removed 8 bases at V and 1 base at J, leaving 5 bases unmatched. CDR1 is MDHEN and CDR2 is SYDVKM in the germline V gene. Libraries were prepared by immunoSEQ multiplex PCR; TCRdb keeps only in-frame clonotypes and omits some of them. The repertoire consists of roughly 140,000 clones, with 65% to 85% occurring once and the leading ten covering 1.5% to 2.5%. The sequenced sample consisted of peripheral blood. The V call is TRBV28, the J call TRBJ2-3; 8 bases fit TRBD1. This TCR was sampled from a woman in her sixties or seventies with acute or convalescent COVID-19. The CDR3 here is CASAGQGGTDTQYF. For the CDR3, the DNA is TGTGCCAGCGCCGGACAGGGAGGCACAGATACGCAGTATTTT.